Described below is a single TCR beta chain sequence and its context. This clone appeared once. There is no known antigen for this receptor. No much larger clonotype is one base removed from it; base qualities were not supplied. The sample's treatment or condition label, decoded: roughly 19 received Ad26.COV2.S at low or high dose, single or two shots; roughly 5 received placebo; per-sample allocation not given. For vaccine and placebo recipients, repertoires were sequenced using samples collected on day 63 after the first injection. Cohort 1b enrolled 25 or so adults aged 18-55 years at a single site in Boston, USA, between 29 July and 7 August 2020. Ad26.COV2.S was a replication-incompetent adenovirus type 26 vector that expressed a prefusion-stabilized SARS-CoV-2 spike protein derived from the original Wuhan strain. TCRbeta CDR3 regions were sequenced with the immunoSEQ Assay. After extraction, genomic DNA underwent amplification by bias-controlled multiplex PCR, followed by high-throughput sequencing. In the original analysis: To quantify the absolute abundance of every unique TCRbeta CDR3 region, sequences were collapsed and filtered. Usable DNA was measured by amplifying reference genes present in all nucleated cells, and TCRbeta template counts were normalized to that usable DNA to estimate T cell fraction. Repertoire TCRs were annotated as SARS-CoV-2-specific by exact matching of V gene, CDR3 amino acid sequence and J gene to a known reactive TCR set. The reference SARS-CoV-2 TCR set was derived from MIRA and filtered for enrichment in COVID-19-positive ImmuneCODE repertoires, a step that removed public or cross-reactive TCRs. Using the MIRA antigens, annotated TCRs were further analysed by specific ORF or by position within an ORF. Breadth was defined as the number of annotated unique rearrangements divided by the total number of unique productive rearrangements, and depth was defined as the summed frequency of the annotated unique rearrangements. TCR breadth was compared between groups using two-sided Wilcoxon rank-sum tests. Not all clones reach the TCRdb copy of this immuneACCESS table, which keeps in-frame sequences only. Checked studies attribute under half of the gap to unresolved V genes and leave the rest unexplained. The DNA was the basis for D and trimming; V, J and clone size are from that table. Within this sample are about 400,000 clones, with 89% of them counted one time only. The ten largest make up 1.9% of the sample.

The cysteine opens and the phenylalanine closes a CDR3 of 15 amino acids. The only DNA kept is the CDR3, 45 bases in frame from the first base. Based on the germline V gene, the CDR1 and CDR2 sequences are MNHEY and SVGEGT. V is cut by 2 bases and J by 1 base, and the space between the germline ends is 8 bases. The entry originates in a study of Ad26.COV2.S vaccination and SARS-CoV-2 variants (dated by TCRdb to about 2021). Looking at the study overall: Vaccine-arm donors were drawn from COV1001, a multicentre, randomized, double-blind, placebo-controlled phase I-IIa trial of Ad26.COV2.S in healthy adults. Ad26.COV2.S was given intramuscularly at 5x10^10 or 1x10^11 viral particles, as a single shot or as two shots 56 days apart. Sequencing of the TCRbeta repertoire served to evaluate the specificity and breadth of SARS-CoV-2-reactive T cell receptors following Ad26.COV2.S vaccination. The TCR-sequenced set comprised around 30 samples: 19 Ad26.COV2.S vaccine recipients, 5 placebo recipients and 8 SARS-CoV-2 convalescent individuals. Participants in the trial were split at random into five groups of five each, receiving low-dose or high-dose Ad26.COV2.S once or twice, or else placebo on both occasions. Blinding of investigators to trial group allocation was maintained during experiments and outcome assessment. The research as a whole found: It was noted by the authors that total T cell responses may have been underestimated by the TCR breadth and depth analyses. Compared with placebo recipients, Ad26.COV2.S recipients showed higher spike-specific TCR breadth (P = 0.0014). After vaccination, substantial breadth of spike-specific CD8+ and CD4+ T cell responses was reported. Comparable non-spike TCR breadth was observed between vaccine and placebo recipients, consistent with only spike being contained in the vaccine. The study was not powered to compare responses between vaccine doses or regimens.

Recombination linked TRBV6-2 or TRBV6-3 to TRBJ2-2; too little of a D gene remains to name it. This sequence was found in a person between 18 and 65 years old who received the Ad26.COV2.S COVID-19 vaccine or a placebo. The sample was peripheral blood, taken in a trial of Ad26.COV2.S vaccine versus placebo. In nucleotide form, the sequence is TGTGCCAGCAGTTACCCCTGGGGGAACACCGGGGAGCTGTTTTTT. Its coded protein is CASSYPWGNTGELFF.